Listed here are 8 T cell receptor beta chains from one sample, sequenced in a study of OX40 agonist ivuxolimab in advanced cancers. Preparation of the library involved the immunoSEQ multiplex PCR assay. The table comes from immuneACCESS by way of TCRdb, which keeps in-frame sequences with V and J called. Part of the clones is missing from these tables; in studies checked, under half for an unresolved V gene and the rest for unknown reasons. For this sample there are about 40,000 clones; approximately 90% appear just once. 20% to 30% of the sample belongs to the ten largest clones. The sequenced sample was CD4+ or CD8+ T cells sorted from blood, obtained in a trial of the OX40 agonist ivuxolimab. The receptors stem from an adult with an advanced solid tumor such as melanoma, head and neck, liver or kidney cancer.

This clone was seen only once. The chain has TRBV28 and TRBJ2-5; the D gene could be TRBD1 or TRBD2 (5 bases each). The V and J ends lost 6 bases and 3 bases respectively, with 14 bases between them. CDR3 length: 14 residues. CDR1 and CDR2 from the germline V gene are MDHEN and SYDVKM. The CDR3 DNA reads TGTGCCAGCAGAGGGGACGGAGAGAAAGAGACCCAGTACTTC. Its protein product is CASRGDGEKETQYF. The full variable domain, rest sourced from reference TRBV28 and TRBJ2-5, is DVKVTQSSRYLVKRTGEKVFLECVQDMDHENMFWYRQDPGLGLRLIYFSYDVKMKEKGDIPEGYSVSREKKERFSLILESASTNQTSMYLCASRGDGEKETQYFGPGTRLLVL.

V and J are TRBV28 and TRBJ1-3, with 8 bases matching TRBD1. The trim removed 2 bases at V and 3 bases at J, leaving 3 bases unmatched. CDR1 and CDR2 (germline): MDHEN, SYDVKM. The CDR3 consists of 15 residues. The CDR3 loop is CASSLDRGGGNTIYF. Here the CDR3 DNA reads TGTGCCAGCAGTTTAGACAGGGGTGGTGGAAACACCATATATTTT.

The rearrangement uses TRBV4-1 and TRBJ2-7, with D hard to call. Trimming removed 0 bases at V and 3 bases at J, with 9 bases between. The CDR3 totals 14 residues. Germline V CDR1 and CDR2: MGHRA, YSYEKL. In nucleotides, the CDR3 is TGCGCCAGCAGCCAAGACGACTTGGACTACGAGCAGTACTTC. Translation: CASSQDDLDYEQYF.

The V call is TRBV25-1, the J call TRBJ2-2; TRBD2 agrees at 11 bases. Germline values: CDR1 MGHDK, CDR2 SYGVNS. V lost 5 bases to trimming and J lost 0 bases; unmatched junction nucleotides: 8. CDR3 size: 18 residues. The CDR3 loop is CASSRLAGFSTNTGELFF. Here the CDR3 DNA reads TGTGCCAGCAGTAGACTAGCGGGATTTAGTACGAACACCGGGGAGCTGTTTTTT.

V usage is TRBV30 and J usage is TRBJ2-7, with 11 bases matching TRBD1. Germline V CDR1 and CDR2: GTSNPN, SVGIG (reference sequence). The ends lost 3 bases at V and 2 bases at J; junction bases unmatched: 12. This CDR3 comprises 17 residues. This CDR3 is CAWRPAGGGQGAYEQYF. In DNA form, the CDR3 reads TGTGCCTGGAGACCCGCTGGGGGGGGACAGGGGGCCTACGAGCAGTACTTC.

V gene TRBV28 combines with J gene TRBJ2-2; 7 bases map to TRBD2. The J segment lost 5 bases and the V segment lost 3 bases, leaving 3 bases of the junction unmatched. CDR1 and CDR2 from the germline V gene are MDHEN and SYDVKM. The CDR3 contains 14 residues. The CDR3 protein is CASSFNGGTGELFF. The CDR3 DNA sequence: TGTGCCAGCAGTTTTAACGGGGGGACCGGGGAGCTGTTTTTT.

This chain links TRBV4-1 with TRBJ2-7; 7 bases line up with TRBD2. The CDR3 extends over 13 amino acids. V lost 6 bases, J lost 4 bases, and 6 bases stayed unmatched. The germline V gene encodes CDR1 MGHRA and CDR2 YSYEKL. CDR3 in DNA: TGCGCCAGCAGGTCGGTCGGGGGGTACGAGCAGTACTTC. As protein: CASRSVGGYEQYF.

The chain joins TRBV27 to TRBJ2-2, with 7 positions matching TRBD1. The germline gives CDR1 MNHEY, CDR2 SMNVEV (reference sequence). Germline trimming cut 6 bases from V and 3 bases from J; bases unmatched to any gene: 13. The CDR3 totals 17 residues. Here the CDR3 reads CASSPTVDRADTGELFF. CDR3 nucleotides: TGTGCCAGCAGCCCGACGGTCGACAGGGCTGACACCGGGGAGCTGTTTTTT.